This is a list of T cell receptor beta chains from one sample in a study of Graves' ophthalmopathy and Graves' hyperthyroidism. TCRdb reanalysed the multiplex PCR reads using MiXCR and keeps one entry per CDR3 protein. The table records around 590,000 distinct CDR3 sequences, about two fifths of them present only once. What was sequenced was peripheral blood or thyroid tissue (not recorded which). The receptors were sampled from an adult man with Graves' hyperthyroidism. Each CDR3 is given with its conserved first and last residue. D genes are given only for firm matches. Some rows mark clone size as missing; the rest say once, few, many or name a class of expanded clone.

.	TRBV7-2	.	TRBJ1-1	CASSLSGGAGTEAFF	TGTGCCAGCAGCCTCTCCGGAGGCGCGGGTACTGAAGCTTTCTTT
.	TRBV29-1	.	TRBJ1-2	CSVNLQGYGYTF	TGCAGCGTGAACTTACAGGGCTATGGCTACACCTTC
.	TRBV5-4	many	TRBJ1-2	CASSLEQGDGYTF	TGTGCCAGCAGCTTGGAACAGGGCGACGGCTACACCTTC
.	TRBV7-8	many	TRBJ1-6	CASSTNNSPLHF	TGTGCCAGCAGCACCAATAATTCACCCCTCCACTTT
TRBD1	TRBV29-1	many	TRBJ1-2	CSVLSGGAADGYTF	TGCAGCGTTCTATCAGGGGGGGCGGCGGATGGCTACACCTTC
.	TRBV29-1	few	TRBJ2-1	CSSRNTYNEQFF	TGCAGCTCCAGGAATACCTACAATGAGCAGTTCTTC
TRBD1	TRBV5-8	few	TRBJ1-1	CASSSDREGEDTEAFF	TGTGCCAGCAGCTCTGACAGGGAGGGTGAGGACACTGAAGCTTTCTTT
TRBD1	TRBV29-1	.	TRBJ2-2	CSVGSGTGNTGELFF	TGCAGCGTTGGTTCCGGGACAGGGAACACCGGGGAGCTGTTTTTT
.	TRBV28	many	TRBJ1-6	CATQYRDHSRNSPLHF	TGTGCCACTCAATACAGGGATCACAGCCGAAATTCACCCCTCCACTTT
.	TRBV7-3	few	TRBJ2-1	CASSSPFLNEQFF	TGTGCCAGCAGCTCCCCTTTTCTCAATGAGCAGTTCTTC
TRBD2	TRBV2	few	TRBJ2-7	CASSIGLAVSYEQYF	TGTGCCAGCAGTATAGGACTAGCGGTCTCCTACGAGCAGTACTTC
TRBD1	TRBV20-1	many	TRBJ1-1	CSAPDRGWTEAFF	TGCAGTGCCCCAGACAGGGGTTGGACTGAAGCTTTCTTT
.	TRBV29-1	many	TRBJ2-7	CSIQTETSYEQYF	TGCAGCATCCAGACAGAGACCTCCTACGAGCAGTACTTC
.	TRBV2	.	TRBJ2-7	CASRQGRGGVYEQYF	TGTGCCAGCAGACAGGGACGTGGAGGCGTCTACGAGCAGTACTTC
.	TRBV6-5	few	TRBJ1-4	CASKMDSKLSKLFF	TGTGCCAGCAAAATGGACAGTAAACTATCGAAACTGTTTTTT
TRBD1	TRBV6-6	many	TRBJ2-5	CASSNRGVETQYF	TGTGCCAGCAGCAACAGGGGAGTTGAGACCCAGTACTTC
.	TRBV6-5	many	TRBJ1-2	CASSPIEQGNYGYTF	TGTGCCAGCAGTCCAATCGAACAGGGAAACTATGGCTACACCTTC
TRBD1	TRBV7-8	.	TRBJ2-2	CASSYPVGQGTGAGELFF	TGTGCCAGCAGCTACCCCGTAGGACAGGGGACCGGGGCCGGGGAGCTGTTTTTT
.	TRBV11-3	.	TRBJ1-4	CASSTGHVNEKLFF	TGTGCCAGCAGCACCGGACACGTTAATGAAAAACTGTTTTTT
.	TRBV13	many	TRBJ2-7	CASSFGGIYEQYF	TGTGCCAGCAGCTTCGGCGGTATCTACGAGCAGTACTTC
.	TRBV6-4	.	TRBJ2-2	CASSERRELFF	TGTGCCAGCAGTGAGAGGAGGGAGCTGTTTTTT
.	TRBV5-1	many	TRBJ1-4	CASSLPAGDATNEKLFF	TGCGCCAGCAGCTTACCCGCGGGGGACGCAACTAATGAAAAACTGTTTTTT